The 14 T cell receptor beta chains below all came from one sample that was sequenced in a study of T cells in women clearing cervical HPV infection. Sequencing used immunoSEQ multiplex PCR; TCRdb keeps in-frame clones, though not all of them. The specimen's table records 35,000 to 45,000 clones. The sequencing sample was made of blood buffy coat. The receptor source for this set is a woman between 18 and 75 years old with a cervical HPV16 infection that either progressed to CIN3+ or cleared (not recorded which).

Notes on this clone: With the read ending 3 residues before the CDR3 end, the germline J gene is used to fill in that end. The V call is TRBV7-9, the J call TRBJ2-4; D possibly corresponds to TRBD2 (5 bases). Germline CDR1 SEHNR, CDR2 FQNEAQ (reference sequence). This CDR3 comprises 13 residues. The sequenced CDR3 bases are TGTGCCAGCAGCTTACGGGGAATCTATGGT. It specifies CASSLRGIYG. The complete CDR3 protein is CASSLRGIYGQYF.

A note on this clone: The read ends 3 residues early relative to the CDR3; the germline J gene fills the gap. V gene TRBV12-5 combines with J gene TRBJ2-2; TRBD1 matches 8 bases. There are 16 residues in the CDR3. Germline CDR1 is LGHNT and CDR2 is FRNRAP. CDR3 in amino acids: CASGLVVGQGGRKLFF. The CDR3 bases that were read are TGTGCTAGTGGTTTGGTAGTAGGACAGGGAGGACGAAAG.

Turning to this clone: The read is 3 residues too short to cover the CDR3 end, so that end is filled in from the germline J gene. V usage is TRBV6-1 and J usage is TRBJ2-3; 12 nucleotides agree with TRBD1. Germline V CDR1 and CDR2: MNHNS, SASEGT. The CDR3 runs to 19 residues. Here the CDR3 reads CASSETGTGGIDMRKTQYF. The part of the CDR3 DNA that was read is TGTGCCAGCAGTGAAACCGGGACAGGGGGCATCGACATGAGAAAGACG.

As for this clone: The read falls 3 residues short of the CDR3 end, and the missing part is taken from the germline J gene. V and J are TRBV4-1 and TRBJ2-7, with 8 bases lining up with TRBD2. After removal of 0 bases from V and 0 bases from J, the junction contained 10 bases not matched to a gene. Germline values: CDR1 MGHRA, CDR2 YSYEKL. This CDR3 spans 18 amino acids. The CDR3 DNA, read in part, is TGCGCCAGCAGCCAAGATCGGGCTAGCGGGCTCCTCTCCTACGAG. As protein: CASSQDRASGLLSYE. The full-length CDR3 reads as CASSQDRASGLLSYEQYF.

As concerns this clone: The read falls 3 residues short of the CDR3 end, and the missing part is taken from the germline J gene. The gene calls are TRBV19 and TRBJ1-2, with 7 bases identical to TRBD1. Germline loops: CDR1 LNHDA, CDR2 SQIVND (reference sequence). The CDR3 is 13 amino acids. V lost 6 bases to trimming and J lost 4 bases; unmatched junction nucleotides: 5. The CDR3 is CASSDRDFYGYTF. CDR3 DNA (partial): TGTGCCAGTAGCGACAGGGATTTCTATGGC.

To note about this clone: The observed sequence ends 3 residues before the CDR3 terminus, with the missing tail filled in from the germline J gene. This chain uses TRBV4-2 with TRBJ2-3; 16 bases align to TRBD2. The trim removed 3 bases at V and 3 bases at J, leaving 6 bases unmatched. This CDR3 has 18 residues. From germline, CDR1 is LGHNA and CDR2 YNFKEQ. This CDR3 reads CASSHTGTSGRGTDTQYF. The sequenced part of the CDR3 DNA is TGTGCCAGCAGCCACACCGGGACTAGCGGGAGGGGAACAGATACG.

A note on this clone: The read falls 3 residues short of the CDR3 end, and the missing part is taken from the germline J gene. This sequence joins TRBV18 and TRBJ1-2; no clear D gene. CDR3 size: 14 residues. Germline V gene data show CDR1 as KGHSH and CDR2 as LQKENI. CDR3 region: CASSTRTDYNDYTF. The DNA read from the CDR3 is TGTGCCAGCTCAACTAGGACGGATTACAATGAC.

A remark on this clone: The observed sequence ends 3 residues before the CDR3 terminus, with the missing tail filled in from the germline J gene. The genes are TRBV7-2 and TRBJ2-1; 9 bases are a match to TRBD2. The CDR3 is 15 amino acids. CDR1 SGHTA and CDR2 FQGNSA come from the germline V gene. V gave up 4 bases and J gave up 6 bases; unmatched junction bases: 7. CDR3 sequence reads: CASSSLLAGVNEQFF. The covered CDR3 bases are TGTGCCAGCAGCTCCTTACTAGCGGGCGTCAATGAG.

Note on this clone: A junction end diverges from the germline sequence, so it may reflect a read error. The read terminates 3 residues before the CDR3 end, so the remaining end is supplied by the germline J gene. The chain has TRBV4-2 and TRBJ2-4, with D maybe TRBD2 (5 bases). This CDR3 region has 15 residues. The V gene's germline CDR1 is LGHNA and CDR2 YNFKEQ. The part of the CDR3 DNA that was read is TGCGCCAGCAGACCCACTCGGGGAGCCAAAAACATT. Its translation is CASRPTRGAKNI. The full CDR3 sequence reads CASRPTRGAKNIQYF.

Concerning this clone itself: The read ends 3 residues before the CDR3 terminus; that terminus is restored from the germline J gene. This rearrangement joins TRBV19 to TRBJ2-2, with D possibly TRBD1 on 5 matching bases. The CDR3 is 16 residues long. V was trimmed by 1 base and J by 2 bases, leaving 11 bases between them. The germline V gene has CDR1 LNHDA and CDR2 SQIVND (reference sequence). The CDR3 here is CASSIGQRINTGELFF. CDR3 DNA (partial): TGTGCCAGTAGTATAGGACAGAGAATCAACACCGGGGAG. Filled out from reference TRBV19 and TRBJ2-2, the complete variable domain reads DGGITQSPKYLFRKEGQNVTLSCEQNLNHDAMYWYRQDPGQGLRLIYYSQIVNDFQKGDIAEGYSVSREKKESFPLTVTSAQKNPTAFYLCASSIGQRINTGELFFGEGSRLTVL.

Regarding this clone: The sequenced fragment ends 3 residues before the CDR3 boundary, so the rest is inferred from the germline J gene. The gene calls are TRBV20-1 and TRBJ2-7, with 7 nucleotides matching TRBD2. The CDR3 has 14 residues. The V gene end was trimmed by 2 bases and the J gene end by 4 bases; junction bases not matched to a gene: 8. In germline, CDR1 is DFQATT, CDR2 SNEGSKA (reference sequence). The CDR3 sequence: CSARNRDYLYEQYF. CDR3 DNA, as far as it was read: TGCAGTGCTAGAAACCGGGACTATTTATACGAG.

As for this clone: Mismatch with germline at one junction end may stem from a read error. Read sequence stops 3 residues before the CDR3 end, and the germline J gene provides the missing end. The chain links TRBV2 to TRBJ1-4; a possible D gene is TRBD1 (5 bases). This CDR3 region has 15 residues. Germline CDR1 SNHLY, CDR2 FYNNEI. CDR3 DNA (partial): TGTGCCAGCAGCGAAGAGAGCTCTGGGGCCAACGTA. It translates to CASSEESSGANV. The whole CDR3 sequence is CASSEESSGANVLFF.

A note on this clone: The read terminates 3 residues before the CDR3 end, so the remaining end is supplied by the germline J gene. The genes are TRBV5-1 and TRBJ1-2, with a possible D match to TRBD1 (6 bases). Germline V gives CDR1 SGHRS, CDR2 YFSETQ. Deletions cut 6 bases from V and 3 bases from J, with 18 bases between. There are 15 residues in the CDR3. The sequenced part of the CDR3 DNA is TGCGCCAGCACCCCCGGCGGGACAAGGGACTATGGC. This codes for CASTPGGTRDYG. The CDR3 reads in full as CASTPGGTRDYGYTF.

A note on this clone: The read terminates 3 residues ahead of where the CDR3 ends, so the germline J gene completes it. The chain employs TRBV20-1 and TRBJ2-1, with 9 bases aligning to TRBD2. Germline V gene lookup returns CDR1 DFQATT and CDR2 SNEGSKA (reference sequence). The CDR3 is made up of 16 amino acids. Losses at the gene ends were 0 bases for V and 7 bases for J; bases not matched to a gene: 10. The CDR3 sequence is CSARDGGRTSANEQFF. CDR3 DNA (partial): TGCAGTGCTAGAGATGGGGGGAGGACTAGCGCAAATGAG.